This record looks at one T cell receptor beta chain sequence and its context. Its target is unknown. The data belong to a study of human CD8 memory T cell subsets. By UMI-labeled 5' RACE, the TCR beta libraries were made. TCRdb re-called the 5' RACE reads and gives one entry per CDR3 protein, without DNA. The sample holds thousands of distinct CDR3 sequences. Germline CDR1 and CDR2: SEHNR and FQNEAQ (reference sequence). The CDR3 is 13 residues long. General study points: The authors found that stem-like memory and precursor exhausted T cell repertoires overlapped minimally. High diversity, at similar levels, marked stem-like memory and precursor exhausted T cells but not effector memory cells. Beta chains of the T cell receptor were the only chains the study sequenced.

Exhausted-like traits marked the TPEX cells, which were CCR7+ PD-1+ TIGIT+ early memory CD8+ T cells. The source of this sequence is a human donor in good health. The genes are TRBV7-9 and TRBJ1-1; TCRdb's D call of TRBD1 is untestable without DNA. Sequenced material: CD8+ T cells from PBMCs. CDR3 sequence reads: CASSKNRYTEAFF.